A single sample is the source of the 12 T cell receptor beta chains below, sequenced in a study of Ad26.COV2.S vaccination and SARS-CoV-2 variants. Noted treatment: approximately 18 received Ad26.COV2.S at low or high dose, single or two shots; several received placebo; per-sample allocation not given. Collection of the samples took place on day 63 after the first injection of vaccine or placebo. Profiling relied on immunoSEQ multiplex PCR, and the TCRdb table lists in-frame clones only, not all of them. The sample consists of 330,000 or so clones, about nine tenths of them appearing once. The sample in question was peripheral blood, obtained in a trial of Ad26.COV2.S vaccine versus placebo. The receptors stem from a person aged 18 to 65 who received the Ad26.COV2.S COVID-19 vaccine or a placebo.

This clone was seen more than once but under ten times. This sequence joins TRBV6-5 and TRBJ1-6; TRBD1 aligns across 7 bases. Looked up from germline, CDR1 is MNHEY and CDR2 is SVGAGI. V gave up 6 bases and J gave up 4 bases; unmatched junction bases: 6. The CDR3 covers 15 residues. For the CDR3, the DNA is TGTGCCAGCAGACGGACAGGACCTTATAATTCACCCCTCCACTTT. This translates into CASRRTGPYNSPLHF.

The V and J genes are TRBV19 and TRBJ1-1, with 7 bases that match TRBD1. CDR3 length equals 16 residues. Germline CDR1 is LNHDA and CDR2 is SQIVND (reference sequence). Trimming took 4 bases from V and 4 from J; bases not matched to a gene: 12. The CDR3 DNA sequence: TGTGCCAGTAGTAACCGACAGGGTAGGGGAGGCACTGAAGCTTTCTTT. Residues: CASSNRQGRGGTEAFF.

The CDR3 protein is CASSVGLASYNEQFF. Written as DNA, the CDR3 is TGTGCCAGCAGCGTCGGACTAGCGAGCTACAATGAGCAGTTCTTC. J is TRBJ2-1 and V is TRBV11-3, with 9 bases identical to TRBD2. The CDR3 totals 15 residues. The germline gives CDR1 SGHNT, CDR2 YENEEA. The V gene end was trimmed by 5 bases and the J gene end by 3 bases; junction bases not matched to a gene: 5.

V usage is TRBV6-5 and J usage is TRBJ1-3; D is possibly TRBD1 (6 bases). CDR1 and CDR2 from the germline V gene are MNHEY and SVGAGI. The CDR3 has 14 amino acids. V was trimmed by 4 bases and J by 4 bases, leaving 11 bases between them. CDR3 sequence: CASSSGAGGNTIYF. CDR3 nucleotides: TGTGCCAGCAGTTCGGGGGCTGGGGGAAACACCATATATTTT.

The chain couples TRBV30 to TRBJ1-2, with 7 bases identical to TRBD1. The CDR3 length is 14 residues. The J segment lost 4 bases and the V segment lost 0 bases, leaving 5 bases of the junction unmatched. Germline values: CDR1 GTSNPN, CDR2 SVGIG (reference sequence). CDR3: CAWSVKDRLYGYTF. CDR3 sequence (DNA): TGTGCCTGGAGTGTCAAGGACAGGCTCTATGGCTACACCTTC.

The J gene is TRBJ1-1, the V gene TRBV27; D is ambiguous. Germline V gene data show CDR1 as MNHEY and CDR2 as SMNVEV (reference sequence). Trimming removed 8 bases at V and 5 bases at J, with 9 bases between. The CDR3 length is 11 residues. CDR3 residues: CASRVGTEAFF. In nucleotides, the CDR3 is TGTGCCAGCCGGGTCGGGACTGAAGCTTTCTTT.

The chain combines TRBV6-2 or TRBV6-3 with TRBJ1-2; weak D call: TRBD1 (5 bases). Trimming took 2 bases from V and 2 from J, leaving 9 bases between them. This CDR3 region has 14 residues. Germline CDR1 reads MNHEY; CDR2 reads SVGEGT. The CDR3 spells CASSYVGRNYGYTF. CDR3 nucleotide sequence: TGTGCCAGCAGTTACGTGGGACGGAACTATGGCTACACCTTC.

This rearrangement joins TRBV5-4 to TRBJ2-1; D gene unclear. The CDR3 is made up of 12 amino acids. V was cut by 1 base and J by 9 bases, with 8 bases left in between. Germline V gives CDR1 SGHNT, CDR2 YYREEE (reference sequence). The CDR3 nucleotides are TGTGCCAGCAGCTTGATGGGTTTTGAGCAGTTCTTC. Its translation: CASSLMGFEQFF.

This chain connects TRBV18 to TRBJ1-1, with D tentatively TRBD1 (6 bases). The CDR3 has 15 amino acids. Trimming shortened V by 2 bases and J by 5 bases, and 15 bases separated the two germline ends. Germline V gene data show CDR1 as KGHSH and CDR2 as LQKENI. The CDR3 DNA sequence: TGTGCCAGCTCACCATTACAGGGAGTCGAGACTGAAGCTTTCTTT. This sequence encodes CASSPLQGVETEAFF. The variable domain in full, completed from reference TRBV18 and TRBJ1-1, reads NAGVMQNPRHLVRRRGQEARLRCSPMKGHSHVYWYRQLPEEGLKFMVYLQKENIIDESGMPKERFSAEFPKEGPSILRIQQVVRGDSAAYFCASSPLQGVETEAFFGQGTRLTVV.

The genes are TRBV7-8 and TRBJ2-3; TRBD2 matches 9 bases. The CDR3 consists of 16 residues. J gave up 1 base and V 5 bases, and 7 bases lay outside the gene matches. Germline assignment: CDR1 SGHVS and CDR2 FQNEAQ. In nucleotides, the CDR3 is TGTGCCAGCAGCCTCTCTAGCGGGGACCGCACAGATACGCAGTATTTT. As protein: CASSLSSGDRTDTQYF.

The genes are TRBV2 and TRBJ1-1; D is unresolved. The CDR3 is 12 residues long. The V gene lost 7 bases and the J gene lost 6 bases, with 12 bases spanning the gap. CDR1 is SNHLY and CDR2 is FYNNEI in the germline V gene. CDR3 DNA sequence: TGTGCCAGCAAGGAAGATGGTCCTGAAGCTTTCTTT. This encodes CASKEDGPEAFF.

This chain links TRBV4-3 with TRBJ2-3, with TRBD1 matching over 10 bases. This CDR3 comprises 18 residues. Germline values: CDR1 LGHNA, CDR2 YSLEER. The V gene end was trimmed by 3 bases and the J gene end by 3 bases; junction bases not matched to a gene: 12. The CDR3 DNA reads TGCGCCAGCAGCCAGCGACAGGGGGCGCAGCTCACGACAGATACGCAGTATTTT. This codes for CASSQRQGAQLTTDTQYF.